This T cell receptor (beta chain) is drawn from a study of T cell responses to AZD1222 COVID-19 vaccine. Study at large: Doses given second, at about 4 or about 12 weeks, were pooled.

V trimming: 3 bases; J trimming: 10 bases; junction bases outside the gene matches: 3. The CDR3 covers 13 residues. Germline V gene sequence: CDR1 SEHNR, CDR2 FQNEAQ (reference sequence). This clone was counted a few times. The antigen is not known. Findings and limits, study-wide: It should be noted that donors were predominantly white British and more often female, and clonal diversity was possibly underestimated. Two AZD1222 doses significantly raised spike-specific TCR breadth and depth over controls. Samples come after the peak T cell response, not at day 14.

TCRdb keeps only in-frame clones here, not all; method: immunoSEQ multiplex PCR. The top ten clones hold about 10% of a sample with 100,000 to 150,000 clones, 70% to 90% of them seen once. The V call is TRBV7-9, the J call TRBJ2-1; 10 bases map to TRBD2. The specimen comprised peripheral blood, sampled on day 0 of AZD1222 vaccination. This TCR derives from an adult in good health. The CDR3 nucleotides are TGTGCCAGCAGCTTCCTAGCGGGGGACGAGCAGTTCTTC. Translating gives CASSFLAGDEQFF.